This T cell receptor beta chain was identified in a study of blood T cell repertoires in COVID-19. Across the whole study: T cells, B-cell-depleted T cells, or PBMCs provided the cDNA or gDNA that served as material.

CDR1 is SGHAT and CDR2 is FQNNGV in the germline V gene. The CDR3 has 18 residues. The V segment lost 5 bases and the J segment 4 bases; nucleotides outside the gene matches: 16. Repertoires were generated with immunoSEQ multiplex PCR, while TCRdb's copy carries only in-frame clones and drops some. This table has a few hundred thousand clones, 80% to 85% appearing once. This clonotype was obtained from a man aged 50 or older who had recovered from COVID-19. The material sequenced was PBMCs or T cells enriched from blood (not recorded which). The chain uses TRBV11-2 and TRBJ1-5, with 8 bases lining up with TRBD1. CDR3 in amino acids: CASSPGVGQGTRNQPQHF. The CDR3 nucleotides are TGTGCCAGCAGCCCGGGGGTAGGACAGGGCACCCGGAATCAGCCCCAGCATTTT.